This T cell receptor beta chain was observed in a study of T cell responses to AZD1222 COVID-19 vaccine. Clones were sequenced by immunoSEQ multiplex PCR, and TCRdb holds only the in-frame ones, with some missing. This table has 150,000 to 200,000 clones, over 80% appearing once. The clonotype comes from an adult in good health. The source material was peripheral blood, sampled on day 0 of MenACWY control vaccination.

The CDR3 spells CASSPLSEQYF. The DNA of the CDR3 is TGTGCCAGCAGTCCTCTTTCAGAGCAGTACTTC. J is TRBJ2-7 and V is TRBV28, with D unclear. The CDR3 sequence is 11 residues long. Germline CDR1 MDHEN, CDR2 SYDVKM. Deletions cut 5 bases from V and 7 bases from J, with 9 bases between.